This T cell receptor beta chain was captured in a study of early T cells in non-severe SARS-CoV-2 infection. This clonotype has a count of ten or more. Per germline, CDR1 MGHRA and CDR2 YSYEKL. This CDR3 comprises 19 residues. The J segment lost 0 bases and the V segment lost 2 bases, leaving 13 bases of the junction unmatched. MiXCR, applied by TCRdb to the 5' RACE reads, yields one record per CDR3 protein. The table shows 65,000 to 70,000 distinct CDR3 sequences, with approximately 11% occurring only once. This TCR was sampled from an adult who was a healthcare worker with PCR-confirmed SARS-CoV-2 infection or an uninfected control (not recorded which). The rearrangement links TRBV4-1 to TRBJ2-1; 7 bases map to TRBD2. Sequencing was carried out using whole blood. CDR3 in amino acids: CASSQKGLGGGSSYNEQFF. DNA for the CDR3: TGCGCCAGCAGCCAAAAGGGGCTAGGAGGCGGGAGCTCCTACAATGAGCAGTTCTTC.